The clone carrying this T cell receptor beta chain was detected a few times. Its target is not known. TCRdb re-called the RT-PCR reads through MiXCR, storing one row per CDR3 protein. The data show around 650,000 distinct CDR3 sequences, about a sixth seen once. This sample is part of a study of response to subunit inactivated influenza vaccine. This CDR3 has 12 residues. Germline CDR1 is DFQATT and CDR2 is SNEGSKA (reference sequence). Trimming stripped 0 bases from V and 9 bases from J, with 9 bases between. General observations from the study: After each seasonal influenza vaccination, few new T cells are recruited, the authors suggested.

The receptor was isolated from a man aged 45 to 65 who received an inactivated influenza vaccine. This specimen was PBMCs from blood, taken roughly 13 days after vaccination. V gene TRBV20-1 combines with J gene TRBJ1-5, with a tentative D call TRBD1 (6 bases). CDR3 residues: CSAREGAGPQHF. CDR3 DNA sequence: TGCAGTGCTAGAGAGGGGGCAGGGCCCCAGCATTTT.